This record looks at one T cell receptor beta chain sequence and its context. This clone was picked up a small number of times. It lacks a known antigen. Base qualities were left out, and no much larger clone turns up one base away. This sample stems from a study of T cell responses to AZD1222 COVID-19 vaccine (dated by TCRdb to the early 2020s). General notes on the study: AZD1222 recipients given second doses at about 4 weeks or at about 12 weeks were pooled, since spike-specific TCR depth and breadth were not found to differ between the two schedules. TCR sequencing was performed for some 250 trial participants, of whom about 200 were given two doses of AZD1222 and approximately 26 were given two doses of MenACWY control vaccine. Trial participants were enrolled by age into 18-55, 56-69 and 70-plus year subgroups, with roughly 160, 29 and 62 TCR-sequenced participants respectively. Summary of the overall study and its limitations: Epitopes outside the regions mutated in the B.1.351 and B.1.1.7 variants were reportedly recognized by nearly half of the unique spike-specific TCRs. A significant rise in spike-specific TCR breadth and depth was observed after two AZD1222 doses relative to day 0 and relative to MenACWY recipients. Most participants were white British and females outnumbered males, and the authors suggested that clonal diversity may have been underestimated. No day 14 peak-response samples were available, so repertoires were characterized only after the peak T cell response. In the small 56-69-year group, the increase in depth fell short of significance, most likely because of low power. Vaccine-associated CD4 TCRs spanned the whole spike protein, with dominant responses in regions 160-218 and 743-854. Conclusions about previously exposed vaccinees were limited because only a handful of AZD1222 recipients were SARS-CoV-2 seropositive at baseline.

The sample's time point label, decoded: baseline before first vaccination. Vaccinee samples were obtained from the UK trials COV001 and COV002, which included a single-blind randomized controlled phase 2/3 trial of AZD1222 (ChAdOx1 nCoV-19) in healthy adults. Trial participant PBMC samples were collected at day 0 and day 28 after the second dose for TCRbeta chain sequencing. The CDR3 regions of human TCRbeta chains were analyzed by immunosequencing. In the paper's pipeline: TCRs in the repertoires were compared against a reference library of SARS-CoV-2-specific TCRs that had been generated with the MIRA antigen-specificity platform. Breadth meant the fraction of unique TCRs that were SARS-CoV-2-associated, whereas depth meant the fraction of total T cells that were SARS-CoV-2-associated. Using the MIRA data, each spike-specific TCR was assigned both to the spike region to which the TCR was reactive and to a CD4 or CD8 class. Log10-transformed breadth and depth values were compared by one-way ANOVA with Sidak's multiple comparisons tests. TCRdb obtained this table from immuneACCESS and retained in-frame rearrangements with V and J assigned. These tables miss some clones; where compared with another copy, unresolved V genes account for less than half of the shortfall, and the remainder is unexplained. That table furnishes V, J and clone size, whereas the DNA furnished D and trimming. Counted in this sample were approximately 70,000 clones; roughly 89% of them appeared once. 2% to 2.5% of the sample belongs to the ten largest clones.

This receptor was taken from an adult in good health. The specimen comprised peripheral blood, sampled on day 0 of AZD1222 vaccination.

In nucleotide form, the sequence is TGTGCCAGCAGCCAAACAAACACCGGGGAGCTGTTTTTT. The translation is CASSQTNTGELFF. The rearranged segments are TRBV27 and TRBJ2-2; the D gene cannot be named for sure. The CDR3 spans 13 residues, from the cysteine through the phenylalanine. Only the CDR3 DNA stays, 39 bases, in frame from base 1. The germline ends are 7 bases apart after V is trimmed by 6 bases and J by 2 bases. CDR1 and CDR2, looked up from the germline V gene (reference sequence), are MNHEY and SMNVEV.